This T cell receptor (beta chain) was identified in a study of blood T cell repertoires in COVID-19. The CDR3 covers 19 residues. Seattle's enrolled individuals joined amid active infection and were then monitored longitudinally. Sequencing was performed with immunoSEQ multiplex PCR; in TCRdb, only in-frame clones are kept and a portion is missing. The table shows about 55,000 clones, with under 90% occurring only once. The chain couples TRBV21-1 to TRBJ1-4; the table's D call TRBD1 went unverified against the DNA. TRBV21-1 is annotated as a pseudogene. The TCR was taken from a man at least 80 years old with COVID-19, enrolled during active disease. The sample consisted of peripheral blood. CDR3 nucleotides: TGTGCCAGCAGCAAAGAGGGGAAGACAGGGGCCCCCTGCGATGAAAAACTGTTTTTT. Translation: CASSKEGKTGAPCDEKLFF.